These 10 T cell receptor beta chains share one sample of origin, sequenced in a study of blood T cell repertoires in COVID-19 (dated by TCRdb to about 2020). Libraries were made using the immunoSEQ multiplex PCR assay. This is the immuneACCESS table as TCRdb keeps it, with only in-frame sequences that have V and J called. A part of the clones is gone; compared with another copy, unresolved V genes explain less than half, and the rest is unexplained. The sample table contains approximately 51,000 clones; only one count was recorded for 80% to 90% of them. In total, the top ten clones hold 5% to 7% of the sample. Sequenced input: peripheral blood. Every receptor here comes from a man aged 45-65 years with active COVID-19.

J is TRBJ2-7 and V is TRBV7-2; D possibly corresponds to TRBD1 (6 bases). This CDR3 contains 15 residues. Germline-derived CDR1 and CDR2 are SGHTA and FQGNSA. The V and J ends lost 5 bases and 2 bases respectively, with 16 bases between them. DNA for the CDR3: TGTGCCAGCAGCCCCTCTCGTGGACAGACCTACGAGCAGTACTTC. Protein product: CASSPSRGQTYEQYF.

Concerning this clone itself: Other DNA sequences in this sample translate to the same CDR3. V usage is TRBV7-2 and J usage is TRBJ1-1, with D hard to call. Trimming shortened V by 3 bases and J by 0 bases, and 5 bases separated the two germline ends. Germline V lookup: CDR1 SGHTA, CDR2 FQGNSA. This CDR3 has 13 amino acids. The CDR3 DNA reads TGTGCCAGCAGCTTTTCCGTGAACACTGAAGCTTTCTTT. Translating it yields CASSFSVNTEAFF. Full variable domain (remainder filled in from reference TRBV7-2 and TRBJ1-1): GAGVSQSPSNKVTEKGKDVELRCDPISGHTALYWYRQSLGQGLEFLIYFQGNSAPDKSGLPSDRFSAERTGGSVSTLTIQRTQQEDSAVYLCASSFSVNTEAFFGQGTRLTVV.

The CDR3 spells CASSQDTGTRQGTQYF. The CDR3 DNA reads as TGCGCCAGCAGCCAGGATACCGGGACTAGGCAGGGGACCCAGTACTTC. The chain couples TRBV4-1 to TRBJ2-5; 8 positions agree with TRBD2. J lost 7 bases, V lost 3 bases, and 13 bases had no gene match. This CDR3 spans 16 amino acids. CDR1 is MGHRA, CDR2 YSYEKL, per germline.

The chain recombines TRBV18 with TRBJ1-2; possible D gene TRBD1, 6 bases. The V end was cut by 2 bases, the J end by 5 bases, with 12 bases between. Germline assignment: CDR1 KGHSH and CDR2 LQKENI. The CDR3 extends over 14 amino acids. Here the CDR3 reads CASSPARGPYGYTF. DNA for the CDR3: TGTGCCAGCTCACCAGCCAGGGGTCCGTATGGCTACACCTTC.

J is TRBJ2-1 and V is TRBV5-6; D may be TRBD1 (5 bases). The CDR3 spans 14 residues. Germline V lookup: CDR1 SGHDT, CDR2 YYEEEE. V lost 4 bases and J lost 8, with 16 bases in between. The chain's CDR3 is CASSPRGRGYEQFF. CDR3 DNA: TGTGCCAGCAGCCCGCGAGGAAGGGGCTATGAGCAGTTCTTC.

The CDR3 DNA reads TGTGCCATCAAGGGGGAGAACTATGAAAAACTGTTTTTT. As protein: CAIKGENYEKLFF. The V call is TRBV10-3, the J call TRBJ1-4, with a weak D call TRBD1 (6 bases). In germline, CDR1 is ENHRY, CDR2 SYGVKD. There are 13 residues in the CDR3. The germline V and J ends were trimmed by 7 bases and 6 bases, with 12 bases remaining between them.

The chain combines TRBV12-5 with TRBJ2-1; D perhaps matches TRBD2 (6 bases). CDR1 and CDR2 (germline): LGHNT, FRNRAP. Trimming shortened V by 5 bases and J by 14 bases, and 13 bases separated the two germline ends. CDR3 size: 11 residues. CDR3 nucleotide sequence: TGTGCTAGTGGTACCGCGGGAACGAAGTTCTTC. Translation: CASGTAGTKFF.

The chain is built from TRBV7-2 and TRBJ2-1, with D perhaps matching TRBD1 (5 bases). Germline loops: CDR1 SGHTA, CDR2 FQGNSA. The V end was cut by 1 base, the J end by 2 bases, with 6 bases between. CDR3 size: 14 residues. The CDR3 DNA reads TGTGCCAGCAGCTTAGACAGGACCTACAATGAGCAGTTCTTC. It specifies CASSLDRTYNEQFF.

This clone showed up just a few times. V gene TRBV19 combines with J gene TRBJ1-1, with D perhaps TRBD1 (5 bases). From germline, CDR1 is LNHDA and CDR2 SQIVND (reference sequence). The CDR3 consists of 16 residues. V was shortened by 1 base and J by 0 bases, with 12 bases between the two germline ends. CDR3 sequence reads: CASSIVTGNMNTEAFF. CDR3 DNA sequence: TGTGCCAGTAGTATAGTTACAGGCAACATGAACACTGAAGCTTTCTTT. The complete variable domain, with remaining parts taken from reference TRBV19 and TRBJ1-1, reads DGGITQSPKYLFRKEGQNVTLSCEQNLNHDAMYWYRQDPGQGLRLIYYSQIVNDFQKGDIAEGYSVSREKKESFPLTVTSAQKNPTAFYLCASSIVTGNMNTEAFFGQGTRLTVV.

This chain uses TRBV2 with TRBJ2-2; 9 nucleotides match TRBD1. Trimming removed 9 bases from V and 2 bases from J; junction bases left unmatched: 7. Germline V lookup: CDR1 SNHLY, CDR2 FYNNEI. The CDR3 totals 15 residues. The DNA for the CDR3 is TGTGCCAGTGACCGGACAGGGGCCAACACCGGGGAGCTGTTTTTT. Translating gives CASDRTGANTGELFF.